Following are 26 T cell receptor beta chains from one sample sequenced in a study of Ad26.COV2.S vaccination and SARS-CoV-2 variants. Treatment here: about 20 received Ad26.COV2.S at low or high dose, single or two shots; roughly five received placebo; per-sample allocation not given. The study sampled participants on day 63 after the first vaccine or placebo injection. The assay was immunoSEQ multiplex PCR, and TCRdb's table has in-frame clones only and misses some. The data show 350,000 to 500,000 clones, more than 80% seen once. This material consisted of peripheral blood, taken in a trial of Ad26.COV2.S vaccine versus placebo. The origin of the receptors is a person between 18 and 59 years old who received the Ad26.COV2.S COVID-19 vaccine or a placebo.

This rearrangement joins TRBV19 to TRBJ2-1; D is perhaps TRBD2 (5 bases). Trimming removed 0 bases at V and 11 bases at J, with 11 bases between. Germline assignment: CDR1 LNHDA and CDR2 SQIVND (reference sequence). The CDR3 runs 13 residues. The DNA for the CDR3 is TGTGCCAGTAGTATAGATCGGGATAGACAGCAGTTCTTC. This translates into CASSIDRDRQQFF.

This clone was recorded once. The chain uses TRBV6-1 and TRBJ1-1; tentative D call: TRBD1 (6 bases). Trimming stripped 4 bases from V and 0 bases from J, with 18 bases between. CDR1 MNHNS and CDR2 SASEGT come from the germline V gene. The CDR3 totals 17 residues. The chain's CDR3 is CASSVGQGTNMNTEAFF. In DNA form, the CDR3 reads TGTGCCAGCAGTGTGGGGCAGGGGACCAACATGAACACTGAAGCTTTCTTT.

This chain links TRBV6-5 with TRBJ2-7; D may be TRBD2 (7 bases). This CDR3 region has 14 residues. The ends were cut back, 5 bases at V and 5 bases at J, with 16 bases in the middle. Germline V gives CDR1 MNHEY, CDR2 SVGAGI. DNA of the CDR3: TGTGCCAGCAGTAGAGGGGGGGCCTTCGACGAGCAGTACTTC. It codes for CASSRGGAFDEQYF.

The CDR3 bases are TGTGCCAGCAGCTACGGGGGCTACGAGCAGTACTTC. Translation gives CASSYGGYEQYF. This chain joins TRBV11-2 and TRBJ2-7, with D possibly matching TRBD2 (6 bases). The CDR3 has 12 amino acids. Trimming cost V 4 bases and J 3 bases, with 7 bases left between them. Germline assignment: CDR1 SGHAT and CDR2 FQNNGV. Full variable domain (remainder filled in from reference TRBV11-2 and TRBJ2-7): EAGVAQSPRYKIIEKRQSVAFWCNPISGHATLYWYQQILGQGPKLLIQFQNNGVVDDSQLPKDRFSAERLKGVDSTLKIQPAKLEDSAVYLCASSYGGYEQYFGPGTRLTVT.

The V call is TRBV28, the J call TRBJ2-5; 13 bases are shared with TRBD2. V was clipped by 5 bases and J by 4 bases; unmatched bases: 7. The CDR3 runs to 16 residues. Germline V lookup: CDR1 MDHEN, CDR2 SYDVKM. CDR3 nucleotides: TGTGCCAGCAGTGGACTAGCGGGAGTCGGGGGAGAGACCCAGTACTTC. As protein: CASSGLAGVGGETQYF.

V gene TRBV29-1 combines with J gene TRBJ2-1, with a tentative D call TRBD1 (6 bases). The germline V and J ends were trimmed by 0 bases and 0 bases, with 12 bases remaining between them. The CDR3 has 16 amino acids. Germline-derived CDR1 and CDR2 are SQVTM and ANQGSEA. CDR3 in amino acids: CSVEEGAHRSYNEQFF. The CDR3 nucleotides read TGCAGCGTTGAAGAGGGGGCTCACCGCTCCTACAATGAGCAGTTCTTC.

The gene calls are TRBV7-9 and TRBJ1-4; 9 positions agree with TRBD1. Trimming at V came to 5 bases and at J to 10 bases, leaving 11 bases not matched to a gene. The CDR3 length is 15 residues. Germline assignment: CDR1 SEHNR and CDR2 FQNEAQ (reference sequence). CDR3 loop: CASSPRDRAVVKLFF. The DNA of the CDR3 is TGTGCCAGCAGCCCCCGGGACAGGGCGGTTGTAAAACTGTTTTTT.

In its sample, this clone was seen a few times. This chain connects TRBV7-9 to TRBJ1-2; D gene unclear. CDR1 is SEHNR, CDR2 FQNEAQ, per germline (reference sequence). CDR3 length: 15 amino acids. Trimming shortened V by 1 base and J by 4 bases, and 13 bases separated the two germline ends. Here the CDR3 reads CASSLGGPERYGYTF. The CDR3 nucleotides are TGTGCCAGCAGCTTAGGTGGGCCCGAGCGCTATGGCTACACCTTC.

V is TRBV28 and J is TRBJ1-5, with D perhaps matching TRBD1 (5 bases). V was cut by 2 bases and J by 3 bases, with 14 bases left in between. Germline V gene lookup returns CDR1 MDHEN and CDR2 SYDVKM. This CDR3 spans 16 amino acids. CDR3: CASSLPGAVTNQPQHF. The DNA of the CDR3 is TGTGCCAGCAGTTTACCCGGGGCAGTCACCAATCAGCCCCAGCATTTT. Complete variable domain (other parts from reference TRBV28 and TRBJ1-5): DVKVTQSSRYLVKRTGEKVFLECVQDMDHENMFWYRQDPGLGLRLIYFSYDVKMKEKGDIPEGYSVSREKKERFSLILESASTNQTSMYLCASSLPGAVTNQPQHFGDGTRLSIL.

The CDR3 DNA is TGTGCCAGTAGTGGATTAGGGCAGGAAACGACCGGGGAGCTGTTTTTT. It codes for CASSGLGQETTGELFF. The chain is built from TRBV19 and TRBJ2-2, with unresolved D. CDR3 length: 16 residues. The V gene lost 5 bases and the J gene lost 5 bases, with 18 bases spanning the gap. Germline values: CDR1 LNHDA, CDR2 SQIVND (reference sequence).

V usage is TRBV27 and J usage is TRBJ1-3, with D possibly matching TRBD1 (5 bases). Deletions cut 8 bases from V and 0 bases from J, with 14 bases between. CDR3 length: 15 amino acids. The germline CDR1 and CDR2 sequences are MNHEY and SMNVEV (reference sequence). For the CDR3, the DNA is TGTGCCAGCTGGGGGGAGGAAACCTCTGGAAACACCATATATTTT. Translated, it gives CASWGEETSGNTIYF.

The chain combines TRBV6-5 with TRBJ2-3; 7 nucleotides align to TRBD2. V lost 11 bases to trimming and J lost 3 bases; unmatched junction nucleotides: 11. The CDR3 spans 14 residues. Germline assignment: CDR1 MNHEY and CDR2 SVGAGI. The DNA for the CDR3 is TGTGCCGCTGGGGCACTAGCGAGAACAGATACGCAGTATTTT. Translating gives CAAGALARTDTQYF.

J is TRBJ1-2 and V is TRBV4-1; TRBD1 is a possible D gene (5 bases). Germline CDR1 reads MGHRA; CDR2 reads YSYEKL. V was clipped by 0 bases and J by 0 bases, with 11 bases between them. The CDR3 loop spans 16 amino acids. CDR3 amino acids: CASSQDRAKSNYGYTF. CDR3 coding DNA: TGCGCCAGCAGCCAAGACAGGGCCAAGTCTAACTATGGCTACACCTTC.

This chain links TRBV5-8 with TRBJ2-2; 11 bases map to TRBD2. V was clipped by 2 bases and J by 4 bases; unmatched bases: 10. The CDR3 spans 18 residues. The germline V gene has CDR1 SGHTS and CDR2 YDEGEE. The CDR3 spells CASSLLAGDLVGTGELFF. As DNA, the CDR3 is TGTGCCAGCAGCTTACTAGCGGGAGATCTTGTGGGCACCGGGGAGCTGTTTTTT.

V usage is TRBV24-1 and J usage is TRBJ2-7, with 8 bases identical to TRBD1. The CDR3 sequence is 13 residues long. V lost 9 bases to trimming and J lost 3 bases; unmatched junction nucleotides: 6. Germline assignment: CDR1 KGHDR and CDR2 SFDVKD. CDR3 loop: CATQGASSYEQYF. In DNA form, the CDR3 reads TGTGCCACCCAGGGGGCTTCAAGCTACGAGCAGTACTTC.

This chain links TRBV7-2 with TRBJ2-5; D not certain. Trimming cost V 3 bases and J 5 bases, with 16 bases left between them. CDR3 length: 15 residues. Germline CDR1 and CDR2: SGHTA and FQGNSA. The CDR3 DNA reads as TGTGCCAGCAGCTTCCAAAGGGCCTCTTCTGAGACCCAGTACTTC. Residues: CASSFQRASSETQYF.

The V call is TRBV28, the J call TRBJ2-7; D remains unclear. Germline-derived CDR1 and CDR2 are MDHEN and SYDVKM. V shed 5 bases and J shed 4 bases, with 9 bases lying between them. The CDR3 is made up of 12 amino acids. The CDR3 DNA reads TGTGCCAGCAGTACCCGCTATTACGAGCAGTACTTC. Residues: CASSTRYYEQYF.

The chain has TRBV7-9 and TRBJ1-4, with 8 positions matching TRBD1. The V gene's germline CDR1 is SEHNR and CDR2 FQNEAQ (reference sequence). V shed 5 bases, J shed 8 bases, and the junction held 7 bases outside the gene matches. CDR3 size: 14 residues. The CDR3 region has the DNA TGTGCCAGCAGCACGCGGACAGGGACCGAAAAACTGTTTTTT. This gives the protein CASSTRTGTEKLFF.

This clone showed up just once. The chain employs TRBV6-5 and TRBJ2-7, with D perhaps given as TRBD1 or TRBD2 (5 bases each). The CDR3 is made up of 14 amino acids. The germline V gene has CDR1 MNHEY and CDR2 SVGAGI. V was clipped by 2 bases and J by 3 bases, with 11 bases between them. CDR3 sequence reads: CASSYQPGGYEQYF. CDR3 DNA sequence: TGTGCCAGCAGTTACCAACCTGGGGGCTACGAGCAGTACTTC.

Worth noting for this clone: An end of the junction does not agree with germline; a read error may underlie this. This chain joins TRBV19 and TRBJ1-4; D not resolved. Germline CDR1 and CDR2: LNHDA and SQIVND (reference sequence). The CDR3 runs 13 residues. The CDR3 DNA is TGTGCCAGTAGTCGCGGGAGCATTGAAAGACTGTTTTTT. Translation gives CASSRGSIERLFF.

This sequence joins TRBV6-5 and TRBJ2-2; no clear D gene. The germline gives CDR1 MNHEY, CDR2 SVGAGI. V lost 0 bases and J lost 0, with 8 bases in between. The CDR3 length is 16 residues. Written as DNA, the CDR3 is TGTGCCAGCAGTTACTCGAGCGTAGCGAACACCGGGGAGCTGTTTTTT. This gives the protein CASSYSSVANTGELFF.

The rearrangement links TRBV7-6 to TRBJ2-1, with 13 positions matching TRBD2. CDR1 SGHVS and CDR2 FNYEAQ come from the germline V gene. The CDR3 is 17 amino acids. The V gene end was trimmed by 1 base and the J gene end by 9 bases; junction bases not matched to a gene: 9. The CDR3 is CASSLDSGTSGTFEQFF. CDR3 DNA: TGTGCCAGCAGCTTAGATTCGGGGACTAGCGGGACTTTTGAGCAGTTCTTC.

The chain combines TRBV24-1 with TRBJ2-7; TRBD1 matches at 9 bases. The J segment lost 5 bases and the V segment lost 7 bases, leaving 8 bases of the junction unmatched. Germline assignment: CDR1 KGHDR and CDR2 SFDVKD. The CDR3 extends over 14 amino acids. The CDR3 region is CATSYRGRGNEQYF. CDR3 DNA sequence: TGTGCCACCAGCTACAGGGGGCGCGGAAACGAGCAGTACTTC.

V and J are TRBV6-6 and TRBJ1-1; TRBD1 is a possible D gene (5 bases). V was trimmed by 6 bases and J by 1 base, leaving 9 bases between them. Germline CDR1 reads MNHNY; CDR2 reads SVGAGI (reference sequence). The CDR3 length is 13 residues. The CDR3: CASSSDRNTEAFF. The CDR3 coding sequence is TGTGCCAGCAGCTCCGACAGGAACACTGAAGCTTTCTTT.

The CDR3 bases are TGTGCCAGCAGGGACTTCAGGGGGGAAAACACTGAAGCTTTCTTT. As protein: CASRDFRGENTEAFF. V and J are TRBV28 and TRBJ1-1, with 7 bases matching TRBD1. This CDR3 is 15 amino acids long. Germline V gene sequence: CDR1 MDHEN, CDR2 SYDVKM. V lost 6 bases, J lost 2 bases, and 9 bases stayed unmatched.

The CDR3 DNA follows: TGTGCCAGCAGTTTAGGGGGGAATGAGCAGTTCTTC. Protein sequence: CASSLGGNEQFF. V is TRBV27 and J is TRBJ2-1; possible D gene TRBD2, 6 bases. Trimming removed 2 bases from V and 7 bases from J, with 6 bases in between. CDR3 length: 12 residues. CDR1 is MNHEY and CDR2 is SMNVEV in the germline V gene (reference sequence).